Sequencing of this T cell receptor beta chain was carried out in a study of identical twins (TCRdb year 2016). Study-wide context: TCR alpha and beta repertoires from monozygotic twins, unrelated adults of various ages and cord blood were deep-sequenced to test whether fetal clonotypes persist. Replicate twin experiments were performed at different times using different library preparation protocols to rule out contamination. Points the paper makes about the study in general: A weaker excess of twin sharing was found in beta out-of-frame sequences because the signal-to-noise ratio was lowered by fewer shared sequences. Because the same donors could not be followed over many years, conclusions were based on cross-sectional statistical analysis. Invariant T cells such as MAIT and iNKT could partly confound zero-insertion analyses, although diverse VJ usage argued against such confounding for most clonotypes. Compared with coincidental sharing between unrelated individuals, out-of-frame TCR alpha sequences shared between twins showed an excess of sequences with low generation probability. In monozygotic twins, recombination models systematically underestimated out-of-frame TCR alpha sharing, but the models matched the sharing seen between unrelated individuals. Fewer insertions were carried by abundant cord blood beta clonotypes, a similar but weaker trend appeared in young adult naive repertoires, and no such trend appeared in memory repertoires.

Library preparation was by 5' RACE. Sequencing used an Illumina HiSeq 2000. A universal primer binding site was added through template switching, and the final cDNA carried a unique molecular identifier so that TCR cDNA molecules could be counted accurately. First-strand cDNA for TCR alpha and beta chains was synthesized from specific primers in the conserved constant-segment region. Each cDNA library was double barcoded, with a SMART-Mk sample barcode plus Illumina barcodes, to control for contamination. TruSeq adapter sequences and Illumina sample barcodes were added in two successive PCR steps. TCR alpha and beta cDNA libraries were sequenced on the Illumina HiSeq platform with custom primers. The original pipeline was this. Raw reads were processed with MiGEC to extract unique molecular identifiers, and MiXCR was used to determine CDR3 positions. Recombination models were inferred per individual with the repgenHMM and IGoR tools using an EM algorithm. The tcR package in R was used for shared clonotype analysis, with sharing normalized by the product of cloneset sizes. To study raw recombination without the effects of thymic and clonal selection, out-of-frame nonproductive sequences were analyzed. The public reads were reprocessed in TCRdb via fastp at Q25 and MiXCR, keeping in-frame beta chains. One record per CDR3 amino acid sequence lists the most common genes and DNA. TCRdb's processing, not the authors', yielded these V and J calls. Here the sample has about 490,000 distinct CDR3 sequences; about 15% occur a single time. Together, the top ten hold 0.44% of the sample.

As for this clonotype: Its antigen specificity is not known. No much larger clonotype is one base removed from it; base qualities were not supplied.

There are 15 amino acids in the CDR3, from cysteine to phenylalanine inclusive. Only the CDR3 portion is preserved as DNA: 45 bases, with reading frame beginning at the first base. The trim is 4 bases for V and 1 base for J, with a gap of 12 bases between the germline ends. From a lookup of the germline V gene, CDR1 and CDR2 are SNHLY and FYNNEI. Only healthy Caucasian donors were included. The twin cohort consisted of three pairs of female monozygotic twins, all aged about 18 to 30 years. Positive isolation kits from Invitrogen were used to isolate the CD4+ and CD8+ T cell populations. This sample was shared with a second study, whose subject was yellow fever vaccine responses in identical twins. Looking at the second paper: The T cell response to vaccination in identical twins was reported by the authors to appear partly convergent and partly personalized. Focusing on identical twins, the study followed the T cell clones that responded to the vaccine, and did so with precision.

Sequenced sample: CD4+ T cells sorted from blood. The sequence joins TRBV2 to TRBJ2-3; no confident D gene assignment can be made. The TCR originated in a woman aged 18-29 years in good health. The sequence in DNA is TGTGCCAGCAGTGCGGACGGAGTGGGCACAGATACGCAGTATTTT. Translation gives CASSADGVGTDTQYF.